This TCR beta chain was sequenced for a study of blood T cell repertoires in COVID-19. V gave up 3 bases and J gave up 4 bases; unmatched junction bases: 7. Germline V gene lookup returns CDR1 DFQATT and CDR2 SNEGSKA (reference sequence). CDR3 length equals 14 residues. The method was immunoSEQ multiplex PCR; TCRdb's version includes in-frame clones alone and lacks a portion of them. The repertoire includes tens of thousands of clones, 70% to 90% of them detected once, and approximately 3.5% sits in the top ten. The receptor was derived from a woman aged 40 to 50 with acute COVID-19. The sample was PBMCs or T cells enriched from blood (not recorded which). The chain is built from TRBV20-1 and TRBJ2-5, with 8 bases matching TRBD2. The DNA of the CDR3 is TGCAGTGCTAGTACGGGGGGGCGCGGAGAGACCCAGTACTTC. Translating it yields CSASTGGRGETQYF.